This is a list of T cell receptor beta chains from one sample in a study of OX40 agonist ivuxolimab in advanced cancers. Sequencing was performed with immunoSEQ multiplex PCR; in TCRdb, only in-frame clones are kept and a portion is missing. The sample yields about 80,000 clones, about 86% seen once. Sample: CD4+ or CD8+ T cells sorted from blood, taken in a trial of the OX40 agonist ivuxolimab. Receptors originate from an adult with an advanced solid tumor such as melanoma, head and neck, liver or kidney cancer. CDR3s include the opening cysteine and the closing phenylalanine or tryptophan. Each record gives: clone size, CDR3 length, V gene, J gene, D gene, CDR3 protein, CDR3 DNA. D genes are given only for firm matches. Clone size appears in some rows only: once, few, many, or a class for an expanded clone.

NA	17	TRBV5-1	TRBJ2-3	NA	CASSLNLREIGTDTQYF	TGCGCCAGCAGCTTGAATCTCAGGGAGATCGGTACAGATACGCAGTATTTT
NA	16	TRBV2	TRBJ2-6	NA	CARGLNGGGGANVLTF	TGTGCCAGAGGGTTAAACGGGGGAGGTGGGGCCAACGTCCTGACTTTC
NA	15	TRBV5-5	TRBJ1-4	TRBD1	CASSKDRGIGEKLFF	TGTGCCAGCAGCAAGGACAGGGGTATTGGTGAAAAACTGTTTTTT
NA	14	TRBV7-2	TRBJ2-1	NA	CASIQNGAQGEQFF	TGTGCCAGCATCCAGAATGGGGCGCAAGGTGAGCAGTTCTTC
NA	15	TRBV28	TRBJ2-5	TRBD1	CASSSGTGYVKTQYF	TGTGCCAGCAGTTCCGGGACAGGATATGTGAAGACCCAGTACTTC
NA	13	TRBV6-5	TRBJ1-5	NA	CASSSYSDQPQHF	TGTGCCAGCAGTTCATACAGTGATCAGCCCCAGCATTTT
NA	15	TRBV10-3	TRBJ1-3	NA	CAISRGADSGNTIYF	TGTGCCATCAGTAGGGGGGCCGACTCTGGAAACACCATATATTTT
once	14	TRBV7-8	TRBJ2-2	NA	CASSGRANTGELFF	TGTGCCAGCAGCGGGCGGGCGAACACCGGGGAGCTGTTTTTT
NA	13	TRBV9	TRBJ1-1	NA	CASSPLINTEAFF	TGTGCCAGCAGCCCATTAATTAACACTGAAGCTTTCTTT
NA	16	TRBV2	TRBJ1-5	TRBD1	CASSRDRGLSNQPQHF	TGTGCCAGCAGCAGGGACAGGGGGCTTAGCAATCAGCCCCAGCATTTT
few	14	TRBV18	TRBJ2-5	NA	CASSPTTTGSTQYF	TGTGCCAGCTCACCAACAACAACAGGGAGCACCCAGTACTTC
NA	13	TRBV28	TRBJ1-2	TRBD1	CASTPTGVRGYTF	TGTGCCAGCACCCCGACAGGGGTGCGGGGCTACACCTTC
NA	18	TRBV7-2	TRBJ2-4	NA	CASSSQGRQGSAKNIQYF	TGTGCCAGCAGCTCCCAGGGGCGGCAGGGGAGTGCCAAAAACATTCAGTACTTC
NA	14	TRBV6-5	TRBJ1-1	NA	CASSYFGRNTEAFF	TGTGCCAGCAGTTACTTTGGGAGGAACACTGAAGCTTTCTTT
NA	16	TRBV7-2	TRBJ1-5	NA	CASSLKFGGGDQPQHF	TGTGCCAGCAGCTTAAAATTCGGTGGGGGCGACCAGCCCCAGCATTTT
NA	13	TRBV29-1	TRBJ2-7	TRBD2	CSVSSGRDYEQYF	TGCAGCGTTTCTAGCGGGAGGGACTACGAGCAGTACTTC
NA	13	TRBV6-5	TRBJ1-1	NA	CASNRGGEAEAFF	TGTGCCAGCAATAGGGGAGGTGAGGCTGAAGCTTTCTTT
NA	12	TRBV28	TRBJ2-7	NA	CASSLGPPGQYF	TGTGCCAGCAGTTTAGGGCCTCCTGGGCAGTACTTC
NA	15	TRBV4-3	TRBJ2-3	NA	CASSQDTGSSDTQYF	TGCGCCAGCAGCCAAGATACAGGTAGCTCGGATACGCAGTATTTT
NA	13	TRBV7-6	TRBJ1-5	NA	CASSLGTDQPQHF	TGTGCCAGCAGCTTAGGGACAGATCAGCCCCAGCATTTT
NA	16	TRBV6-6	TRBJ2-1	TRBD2	CASRPTQSGGPYEQFF	TGTGCCAGCAGACCCACCCAATCGGGAGGGCCCTATGAGCAGTTCTTC
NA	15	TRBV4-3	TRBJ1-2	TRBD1	CASSPRDRGISGYTF	TGCGCCAGCAGCCCCCGGGACAGGGGAATTAGCGGCTACACCTTC
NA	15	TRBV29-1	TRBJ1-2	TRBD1	CSVETRDRDSDGYTF	TGCAGCGTTGAAACCCGGGACAGGGATTCCGATGGCTACACCTTC
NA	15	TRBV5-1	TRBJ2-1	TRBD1	CASRDGQGSYNEQFF	TGCGCCAGCAGAGATGGACAGGGCTCCTACAATGAGCAGTTCTTC
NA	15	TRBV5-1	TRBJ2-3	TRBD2	CASSPASGPTDTQYF	TGCGCCAGCAGCCCCGCTAGCGGGCCCACAGATACGCAGTATTTT
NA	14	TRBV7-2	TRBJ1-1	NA	CASSLLLQGREAFF	TGTGCCAGCAGCCTACTACTCCAGGGCAGGGAAGCTTTCTTT
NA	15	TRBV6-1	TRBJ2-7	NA	CASSLRARRTAEQYF	TGTGCCAGCAGTCTCAGGGCCCGAAGGACGGCCGAGCAGTACTTC
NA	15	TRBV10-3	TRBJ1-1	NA	CAISGTTGGDTEAFF	TGTGCCATCAGTGGGACGACAGGTGGGGACACTGAAGCTTTCTTT
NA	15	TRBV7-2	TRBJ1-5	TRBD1	CASSSDRGPGQPQHF	TGTGCCAGCAGCTCGGACAGGGGGCCGGGACAGCCCCAGCATTTT
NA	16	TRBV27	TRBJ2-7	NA	CASRPFRGAGSYEQYF	TGTGCCAGCAGGCCGTTCAGGGGGGCCGGGTCCTACGAGCAGTACTTC
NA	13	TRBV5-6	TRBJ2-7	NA	CASSLEGPREQYF	TGTGCCAGCAGCTTAGAAGGTCCGCGGGAGCAGTACTTC
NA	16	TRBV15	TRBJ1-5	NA	CATSRSSGGNNQPQHF	TGTGCCACCAGCAGATCCTCCGGGGGTAACAATCAGCCCCAGCATTTT
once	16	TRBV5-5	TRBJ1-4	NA	CASSFGQPLTNEKLFF	TGTGCCAGCAGCTTCGGACAGCCGTTGACTAATGAAAAACTGTTTTTT
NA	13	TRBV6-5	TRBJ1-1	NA	CASSHPGGTEAFF	TGTGCCAGCAGCCACCCGGGAGGCACTGAAGCTTTCTTT
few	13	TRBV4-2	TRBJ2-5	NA	CASSFGRQETQYF	TGTGCCAGCAGCTTTGGGAGACAAGAGACCCAGTACTTC
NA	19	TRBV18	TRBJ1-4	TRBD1	CASSPSRRQGRVSNEKLFF	TGTGCCAGCTCACCTTCCCGAAGACAGGGGAGAGTGTCTAATGAAAAACTGTTTTTT
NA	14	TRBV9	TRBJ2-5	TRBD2	CASSLAGGAETQYF	TGTGCCAGCAGCCTCGCGGGAGGAGCGGAGACCCAGTACTTC
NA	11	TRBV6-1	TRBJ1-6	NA	CASSSTSPLHF	TGTGCCAGCAGTTCCACCTCACCCCTCCACTTT
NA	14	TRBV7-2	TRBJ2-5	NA	CASSFGVNQETQYF	TGTGCCAGCAGCTTTGGGGTAAATCAGGAGACCCAGTACTTC
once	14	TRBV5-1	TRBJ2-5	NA	CASSPQYRQETQYF	TGCGCCAGCAGCCCTCAATACAGACAAGAGACCCAGTACTTC
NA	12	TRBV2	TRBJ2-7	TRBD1	CASSETRDRDHF	TGTGCCAGCAGTGAAACCCGGGACAGGGATCACTTC
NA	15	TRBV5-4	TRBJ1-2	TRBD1	CASREEGQGLYGYTF	TGTGCCAGCAGAGAAGAGGGACAGGGATTATATGGCTACACCTTC
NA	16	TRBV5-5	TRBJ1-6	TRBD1	CASSLSPGQGASPLHF	TGTGCCAGCAGCTTGTCTCCGGGACAGGGAGCATCACCCCTCCACTTT
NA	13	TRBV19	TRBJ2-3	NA	CASSRGDTDTQYF	TGTGCCAGTAGTAGGGGGGACACAGATACGCAGTATTTT
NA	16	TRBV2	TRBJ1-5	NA	CASSEQEGRKGQPQHF	TGTGCCAGCAGTGAACAGGAAGGTAGGAAGGGACAGCCCCAGCATTTT